This TCR beta chain was observed in a study of blood T cell repertoires in COVID-19. Whole-study context: Specimens from acute and convalescent COVID-19 originated in the United States, Italy and Spain.

Original data processing: By means of reference gene primer amplification, nucleated cell counts were estimated. TCRdb's table, derived via immunoSEQ multiplex PCR, lists solely in-frame clones and lacks some. Clone size and the V and J calls come from that table; the DNA yielded D and trimming. Of 200,000 to 250,000 clones listed, 84% are singletons. CDR1 and CDR2 (germline): KGHSH, LQKENI. CDR3 length: 15 amino acids. The V and J ends lost 5 bases and 9 bases, in that order; junction bases with no gene match: 12. This clonotype was obtained from an older woman who had recovered from COVID-19. The chain couples TRBV18 to TRBJ1-3, with 8 bases fitting TRBD1. Input material: peripheral blood. CDR3 DNA sequence: TGTGCCAGCTCAGGCCGGACAGGGATACTCTCCACCATATATTTT. Translated: CASSGRTGILSTIYF.